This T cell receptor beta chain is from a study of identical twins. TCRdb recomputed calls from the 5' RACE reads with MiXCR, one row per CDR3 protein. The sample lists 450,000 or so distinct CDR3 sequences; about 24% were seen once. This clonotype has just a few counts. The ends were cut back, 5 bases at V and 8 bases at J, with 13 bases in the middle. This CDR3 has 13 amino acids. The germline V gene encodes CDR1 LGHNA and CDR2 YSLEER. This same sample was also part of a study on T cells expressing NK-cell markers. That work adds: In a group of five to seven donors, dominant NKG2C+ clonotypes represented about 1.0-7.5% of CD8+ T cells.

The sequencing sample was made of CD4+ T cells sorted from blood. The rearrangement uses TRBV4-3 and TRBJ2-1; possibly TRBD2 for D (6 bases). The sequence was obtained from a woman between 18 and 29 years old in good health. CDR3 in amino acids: CASSSRREDEQFF. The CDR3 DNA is TGCGCCAGCAGCTCACGGCGGGAAGATGAGCAGTTCTTC.